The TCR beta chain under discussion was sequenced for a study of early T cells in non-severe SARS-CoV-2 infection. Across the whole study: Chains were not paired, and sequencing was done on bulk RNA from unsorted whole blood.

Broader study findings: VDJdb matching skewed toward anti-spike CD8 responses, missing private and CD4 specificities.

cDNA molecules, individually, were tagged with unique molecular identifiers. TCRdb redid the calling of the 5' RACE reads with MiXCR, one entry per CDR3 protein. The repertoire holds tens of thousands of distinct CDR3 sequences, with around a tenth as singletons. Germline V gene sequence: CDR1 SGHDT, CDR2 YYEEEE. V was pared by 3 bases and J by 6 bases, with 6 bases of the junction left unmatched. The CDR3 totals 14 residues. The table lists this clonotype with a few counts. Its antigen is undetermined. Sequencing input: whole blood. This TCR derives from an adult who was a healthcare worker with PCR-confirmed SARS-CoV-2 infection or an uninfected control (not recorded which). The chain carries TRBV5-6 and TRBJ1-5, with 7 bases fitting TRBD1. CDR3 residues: CASSSATGVQPQHF. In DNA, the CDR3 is TGTGCCAGCAGCTCAGCAACAGGGGTTCAGCCCCAGCATTTT.